This T cell receptor (beta chain) was identified during a study of blood T cell repertoires in COVID-19. Study-wide background: Whether acute or convalescent, the COVID-19 samples came from the United States, Italy and Spain. Sources were T cells, B-cell-depleted T cells, or PBMCs; the material itself was cDNA or gDNA.

As processed by the authors: Reference gene primer amplification yielded estimated nucleated cell counts. The protocol was immunoSEQ multiplex PCR, while the TCRdb copy is restricted to in-frame clones and leaves out a portion. V and J calls and clone size are given by that table; D and trimming were obtained from the DNA. The repertoire consists of 150,000 to 200,000 clones, with roughly nine tenths occurring once and the leading ten covering roughly 3.3%. This clone was observed a handful of times. The CDR3 covers 14 residues. Germline values: CDR1 MDHEN, CDR2 SYDVKM. With 7 bases clipped from V and 8 bases from J, the junction kept 10 bases outside the gene matches.

The gene calls are TRBV28 and TRBJ1-2; 10 bases match TRBD1. This TCR was recovered from an older man with acute or convalescent COVID-19. What was sequenced was peripheral blood. The CDR3, as DNA: TGTGCCAGCACTCAGCCCGGACAGGGGGGAGGCTACACCTTC. Protein: CASTQPGQGGGYTF.